These 13 T cell receptor beta chains were all obtained from the same sample, sequenced in a study of T cells expressing NK-cell markers. For each CDR3 protein, TCRdb gives one entry from its re-call of the 5' RACE reads, without DNA. This sample lists around 550,000 distinct CDR3 sequences; its ten largest clones have roughly 3.4%. Sequencing used blood T cells: a sorted CD56 or NKG2C T cell subset, CD4+ or CD8+ T cells, or bulk PBMC T cells (not recorded which). These receptor sequences come from a man aged 18 to 35 in good health.

The J gene is TRBJ1-5, the V gene TRBV7-2. This CDR3 region has 15 residues. Germline V gene sequence: CDR1 SGHTA, CDR2 FQGNSA. CDR3 residues: CASSWGGYGAQPQHF.

The chain recombines TRBV5-1 with TRBJ2-1; the TRBD2 assignment by TCRdb is unverifiable without DNA. The length of the CDR3 is 16 residues. CDR1 and CDR2 from the germline V gene are SGHRS and YFSETQ. CDR3 region: CASSSVSGRAQNEQFF.

The V call is TRBV6-5, the J call TRBJ1-1; the TRBD1 assignment by TCRdb is unverifiable without DNA. Germline V gives CDR1 MNHEY, CDR2 SVGAGI. This CDR3 contains 17 residues. The CDR3 region is CASSYSPYQGLNTEAFF.

This chain links TRBV5-1 with TRBJ2-7; TCRdb returns TRBD1, unconfirmable since there is no DNA. There are 14 residues in the CDR3. From germline, CDR1 is SGHRS and CDR2 YFSETQ. CDR3 sequence: CASRPTGTDYEQYF.

The chain couples TRBV12-3 or TRBV12-4 to TRBJ1-5; the TRBD1 assignment by TCRdb is unverifiable without DNA. The CDR3 totals 13 residues. CDR3 sequence reads: CASRGVSNQPQHF.

V gene TRBV30 combines with J gene TRBJ2-1; without DNA, the TCRdb call of TRBD2 cannot be checked. The CDR3 extends over 14 amino acids. The germline gives CDR1 GTSNPN, CDR2 SVGIG (reference sequence). The CDR3 is CAWVSGRARDEQFF. Looking up the rest from reference TRBV30 and TRBJ2-1 gives the full variable domain: SQTIHQWPATLVQPVGSPLSLECTVEGTSNPNLYWYRQAAGRGLQLLFYSVGIGQISSEVPQNLSASRPQDRQFILSSKKLLLSDSGFYLCAWVSGRARDEQFFGPGTRLTVL.

This chain joins TRBV27 and TRBJ2-6. This CDR3 spans 15 amino acids. Germline values: CDR1 MNHEY, CDR2 SMNVEV (reference sequence). CDR3 region: CASTSITTGANVLTF.

This sequence joins TRBV6-5 and TRBJ1-5. Germline V gene lookup returns CDR1 MNHEY and CDR2 SVGAGI. This CDR3 spans 15 amino acids. The CDR3 is CASSWISQRHQPQHF.

The rearrangement joins TRBV29-1 to TRBJ2-1; TCRdb's D call of TRBD2 is untestable without DNA. CDR3 length equals 13 residues. The germline CDR1 and CDR2 sequences are SQVTM and ANQGSEA. The CDR3: CSVEPSGYNEQFF.

The rearrangement links TRBV12-3 or TRBV12-4 to TRBJ2-1; the D gene TCRdb calls, TRBD2, cannot be checked with no DNA. The CDR3 runs to 17 residues. The CDR3 protein is CASSFASGRALRNEQFF.

CDR3 residues: CSARDEKRAADTQYF. This chain uses TRBV20-1 with TRBJ2-3; checking the TCRdb D call of TRBD2 is not possible without DNA. Germline CDR1 reads DFQATT; CDR2 reads SNEGSKA (reference sequence). The CDR3 runs to 15 residues.

V is TRBV6-5 and J is TRBJ1-2; TCRdb designates TRBD1, a call that cannot be tested without DNA. Germline V gives CDR1 MNHEY, CDR2 SVGAGI. This CDR3 is 15 amino acids long. This CDR3 is CASSYSTRRRDGYTF.

The CDR3 reads CASSVGTGNNYEQYF. The chain links TRBV9 to TRBJ2-7; the D call from TCRdb, TRBD1, cannot be confirmed without DNA. The germline V gene has CDR1 SGDLS and CDR2 YYNGEE. This CDR3 region has 15 residues.